The 32 T cell receptor beta chains reported below all come from one sample, sequenced in a study of T cell responses to AZD1222 COVID-19 vaccine. Some clones are missing from TCRdb's copy, which holds only in-frame ones; the method was immunoSEQ multiplex PCR. The data hold 150,000 to 200,000 clones, with over 80% observed a single time. The sample consisted of peripheral blood, taken on day 0 of AZD1222 vaccination. These receptors came from an adult in good health.

The chain recombines TRBV7-9 with TRBJ1-1; 7 nucleotides agree with TRBD1. V lost 5 bases to trimming and J lost 4 bases; unmatched junction nucleotides: 10. The germline V gene has CDR1 SEHNR and CDR2 FQNEAQ (reference sequence). The CDR3 contains 15 residues. The CDR3 region has the DNA TGTGCCAGCAGCCCGGGGGAGGGGGCAGGCACTGAAGCTTTCTTT. Translated, it gives CASSPGEGAGTEAFF. Combining the CDR3 with reference TRBV7-9 and TRBJ1-1 gives the whole variable domain DTGVSQNPRHKITKRGQNVTFRCDPISEHNRLYWYRQTLGQGPEFLTYFQNEAQLEKSRLLSDRFSAERPKGSFSTLEIQRTEQGDSAMYLCASSPGEGAGTEAFFGQGTRLTVV.

The CDR3 region is CASSTQGLTHYEQYF. The CDR3 nucleotides are TGTGCCAGCAGTACCCAGGGGCTGACCCACTACGAGCAGTACTTC. This chain joins TRBV28 and TRBJ2-7, with D perhaps matching TRBD1 (6 bases). The germline V and J ends were trimmed by 5 bases and 3 bases, with 17 bases remaining between them. The germline V gene has CDR1 MDHEN and CDR2 SYDVKM. The CDR3 is made up of 15 amino acids.

The chain joins TRBV6-4 to TRBJ1-1, with D possibly matching TRBD1 (6 bases). V was clipped by 3 bases and J by 1 base, with 9 bases between them. The CDR3 covers 14 residues. The germline V gene has CDR1 MRHNA and CDR2 SNTAGT. The CDR3 region is CASSDGGQNTEAFF. CDR3 coding DNA: TGTGCCAGCAGTGATGGGGGACAGAACACTGAAGCTTTCTTT.

The gene calls are TRBV19 and TRBJ2-1; D is uncertain. Germline loops: CDR1 LNHDA, CDR2 SQIVND (reference sequence). The length of the CDR3 is 17 residues. V was cut by 5 bases and J by 3 bases, with 20 bases left in between. The CDR3 protein is CASSLQQRATGYNEQFF. CDR3 in DNA: TGTGCCAGTAGTTTACAACAACGAGCTACGGGCTACAATGAGCAGTTCTTC.

This chain uses TRBV7-8 with TRBJ1-5, with D hard to call. The CDR3 totals 14 residues. Trimming removed 5 bases at V and 1 base at J, with 9 bases between. Germline assignment: CDR1 SGHVS and CDR2 FQNEAQ. The CDR3 loop is CASSKDESNQPQHF. CDR3 sequence (DNA): TGTGCCAGCAGCAAAGACGAGAGCAATCAGCCCCAGCATTTT.

The chain employs TRBV21-1 and TRBJ2-6; the DNA was not used to check the table's D call, TRBD1. TRBV21-1 is shown as a pseudogene. The CDR3 is 18 residues long. DNA of the CDR3: TGTGCCAGCAGCAAAGCTGGGACAGGGACCCCTGGGGCCAACGTCCTGACTTTC. The encoded protein is CASSKAGTGTPGANVLTF.

The chain has TRBV4-3 and TRBJ2-5; TRBD1 matches at 7 bases. Germline CDR1 reads LGHNA; CDR2 reads YSLEER. CDR3 length: 14 residues. V dropped 0 bases and J dropped 5; count of bases not matched to a gene: 3. DNA of the CDR3: TGCGCCAGCAGCCAAGATAGGGGGCTCGAGACCCAGTACTTC. It encodes CASSQDRGLETQYF.

This clone was picked up a small number of times. One junction end disagrees with the germline gene, perhaps due to a read error. V is TRBV7-7 and J is TRBJ2-7; the match to TRBD1 covers 10 bases. This CDR3 is 15 amino acids long. Per the germline V gene, CDR1 is SSHAT and CDR2 is FNYEAQ (reference sequence). Written as DNA, the CDR3 is TGTGCTAGCAGCTTAAACCTGGGACAGGGGAACGAGCAGTACTTC. As protein: CASSLNLGQGNEQYF.

The rearrangement uses TRBV4-3 and TRBJ2-1, with 9 bases identical to TRBD2. There are 15 residues in the CDR3. The J segment lost 5 bases and the V segment lost 6 bases, leaving 8 bases of the junction unmatched. Germline assignment: CDR1 LGHNA and CDR2 YSLEER. The CDR3 spells CASSTLAGWDNEQFF. CDR3 coding DNA: TGCGCCAGCAGTACCCTAGCGGGGTGGGACAATGAGCAGTTCTTC.

Only a few counts were recorded for this clone. The CDR3 spells CASSPVGGWAEAFF. CDR3 coding DNA: TGTGCCAGCAGCCCCGTGGGAGGGTGGGCTGAAGCTTTCTTT. This chain connects TRBV3-1 (or the pseudogene TRBV3-2) to TRBJ1-1; the D is unclear. The V gene's germline CDR1 is LGHDT and CDR2 YNNKEL (reference sequence). CDR3 length: 14 amino acids. V was shortened by 4 bases and J by 6 bases, with 15 bases between the two germline ends.

This chain joins TRBV9 and TRBJ1-4; no definite D call. Germline CDR1 is SGDLS and CDR2 is YYNGEE. The germline V and J ends were trimmed by 4 bases and 4 bases, with 11 bases remaining between them. CDR3 length: 14 residues. The CDR3 DNA sequence: TGTGCCAGCAGCCGGACTATGGATAATGAAAAACTGTTTTTT. This encodes CASSRTMDNEKLFF.

The V gene is TRBV14, the J gene TRBJ2-2, with no clear D. Between the trimmed V and J ends, which lost 6 bases and 5 bases, there was a span of 10 bases. CDR1 and CDR2 (germline): SGHDN, FVKESK. CDR3 size: 13 residues. CDR3 region: CASSEWVTGELFF. In DNA form, the CDR3 reads TGTGCCAGCAGTGAGTGGGTTACCGGGGAGCTGTTTTTT.

This rearrangement joins TRBV18 to TRBJ2-5; D is unclear. Trimming pared 2 bases from V and 5 bases from J, leaving 15 bases between. The length of the CDR3 is 15 residues. Germline values: CDR1 KGHSH, CDR2 LQKENI. CDR3 loop: CASSPFVDSRETQYF. DNA of the CDR3: TGTGCCAGCTCACCATTCGTCGACTCTCGGGAGACCCAGTACTTC.

The chain employs TRBV6-5 and TRBJ2-7; D possibly uses TRBD1 or TRBD2 (5 bases each). Between the trimmed V and J ends, which lost 5 bases and 3 bases, there was a span of 17 bases. The CDR3 is made up of 15 amino acids. CDR1 and CDR2 from the germline V gene are MNHEY and SVGAGI. The CDR3 region is CASSRPGDLHYEQYF. The CDR3 bases are TGTGCCAGCAGTCGACCCGGGGACCTCCACTACGAGCAGTACTTC.

This chain links TRBV6-2 or TRBV6-3 with TRBJ1-4; D not resolved. Trimming removed 2 bases at V and 5 bases at J, with 12 bases between. The CDR3 spans 15 residues. CDR1 and CDR2 from the germline V gene are MNHEY and SVGEGT. The CDR3 loop reads CASSYRPPQNEKLFF. The CDR3 DNA sequence: TGTGCCAGCAGTTACCGACCGCCTCAAAATGAAAAACTGTTTTTT.

The chain couples TRBV4-1 to TRBJ1-1, with D possibly TRBD1 on 5 matching bases. The ends were cut back, 4 bases at V and 0 bases at J, with 9 bases in the middle. Germline V gene sequence: CDR1 MGHRA, CDR2 YSYEKL. There are 14 residues in the CDR3. The CDR3 loop reads CASSLRTLNTEAFF. The DNA for the CDR3 is TGCGCCAGCAGCCTCCGGACACTGAACACTGAAGCTTTCTTT.

The chain uses TRBV6-2 or TRBV6-3 and TRBJ2-1; 7 bases line up with TRBD2. This CDR3 is 13 amino acids long. The J segment lost 5 bases and the V segment lost 5 bases, leaving 3 bases of the junction unmatched. The germline V gene has CDR1 MNHEY and CDR2 SVGEGT. CDR3 in DNA: TGTGCCAGCAGTACGGGACTACACAATGAGCAGTTCTTC. Protein sequence: CASSTGLHNEQFF.

The chain couples TRBV7-6 to TRBJ2-2; 11 bases align to TRBD1. With V trimmed by 8 bases and J by 5 bases, 7 bases remained unmatched. The germline CDR1 and CDR2 sequences are SGHVS and FNYEAQ. The CDR3 runs to 15 residues. The CDR3 DNA reads as TGTGCCAGCCTATTAGGACAGGGGGCTACCGGGGAGCTGTTTTTT. Translation: CASLLGQGATGELFF.

The chain uses TRBV2 and TRBJ2-1; the D gene is possibly TRBD2 (6 bases). Germline V gene lookup returns CDR1 SNHLY and CDR2 FYNNEI. V gave up 6 bases and J gave up 10 bases, with 16 bases separating them. The CDR3 totals 13 residues. The CDR3 spells CASSSAGPPEQFF. DNA for the CDR3: TGTGCCAGCAGCTCGGCGGGGCCCCCAGAGCAGTTCTTC.

The rearrangement links TRBV30 to TRBJ1-2; maybe TRBD1 (6 bases). The CDR3 covers 12 residues. Germline loops: CDR1 GTSNPN, CDR2 SVGIG (reference sequence). Trimming left V 5 bases short and J 3 bases short, with 10 bases between. This CDR3 reads CAWRGRDYGYTF. CDR3 nucleotide sequence: TGTGCCTGGCGGGGGCGCGACTATGGCTACACCTTC.

V usage is TRBV6-2 or TRBV6-3 and J usage is TRBJ2-7; D gene uncertain. The germline V gene has CDR1 MNHEY and CDR2 SVGEGT. The germline V and J ends were trimmed by 2 bases and 0 bases, with 5 bases remaining between them. The CDR3 consists of 13 residues. The CDR3 coding sequence is TGTGCCAGCAGTTACCCCAACTCCTACGAGCAGTACTTC. Its translation: CASSYPNSYEQYF.

The chain employs TRBV3-1 (or the pseudogene TRBV3-2) and TRBJ1-2; D is uncertain. Between the trimmed V and J ends, which lost 2 bases and 4 bases, there was a span of 17 bases. The CDR3 runs 16 residues. Germline loops: CDR1 LGHDT, CDR2 YNNKEL (reference sequence). CDR3 sequence (DNA): TGTGCCAGCAGCCAAAAACCTGGCAGGAGTCTCTATGGCTACACCTTC. It translates to CASSQKPGRSLYGYTF.

The CDR3 coding sequence is TGTGCCAGCAGCTTCTACCGGGCCTACGAGCAGTACTTC. This sequence encodes CASSFYRAYEQYF. The chain links TRBV11-2 to TRBJ2-7; unclear D gene. CDR3 length equals 13 residues. Deletions cut 3 bases from V and 2 bases from J, with 8 bases between. Germline V gene sequence: CDR1 SGHAT, CDR2 FQNNGV. Filled out from reference TRBV11-2 and TRBJ2-7, the complete variable domain reads EAGVAQSPRYKIIEKRQSVAFWCNPISGHATLYWYQQILGQGPKLLIQFQNNGVVDDSQLPKDRFSAERLKGVDSTLKIQPAKLEDSAVYLCASSFYRAYEQYFGPGTRLTVT.

The chain is built from TRBV5-1 and TRBJ2-7, with 11 bases fitting TRBD2. This CDR3 has 20 amino acids. The germline V gene encodes CDR1 SGHRS and CDR2 YFSETQ. V trimming: 0 bases; J trimming: 0 bases; junction bases outside the gene matches: 14. For the CDR3, the DNA is TGCGCCAGCAGCTTGGGCGTGGGATCTACTAGCGGGGGAAGCTCCTACGAGCAGTACTTC. Its protein is CASSLGVGSTSGGSSYEQYF.

The J gene is TRBJ1-6, the V gene TRBV6-2 or TRBV6-3; 9 nucleotides agree with TRBD1. There are 17 residues in the CDR3. The junction had 14 bases not matched to a gene; V was cut back by 6 bases and J by 8 bases. Germline V gene lookup returns CDR1 MNHEY and CDR2 SVGEGT. The DNA of the CDR3 is TGTGCCAGCAGCCGCAATACCCCACAGGGGGCGGATTCACCCCTCCACTTT. Protein: CASSRNTPQGADSPLHF.

The chain has TRBV4-3 and TRBJ2-2; 7 bases fit TRBD1. CDR1 is LGHNA, CDR2 YSLEER, per germline. Trimming cost V 1 base and J 4 bases; bases outside gene matches: 0. The CDR3 runs 14 residues. The CDR3 bases are TGCGCCAGCAGCCAAGGACAGGGCACCGGGGAGCTGTTTTTT. This codes for CASSQGQGTGELFF.

V is TRBV6-5 and J is TRBJ1-3, with D tentatively TRBD1 (5 bases). The ends were cut back, 2 bases at V and 14 bases at J, with 10 bases in the middle. Germline CDR1 reads MNHEY; CDR2 reads SVGAGI. This CDR3 is 11 amino acids long. The CDR3 DNA reads as TGTGCCAGCAGTTACGCCGGGGACTTATATTTT. This gives the protein CASSYAGDLYF.

V usage is TRBV7-8 and J usage is TRBJ2-7, with D possibly TRBD1 on 6 matching bases. The V and J ends lost 3 bases and 1 base respectively, with 10 bases between them. The CDR3 totals 14 residues. The germline V gene has CDR1 SGHVS and CDR2 FQNEAQ. The CDR3 spells CASSLDSDSYEQYF. CDR3 nucleotides: TGTGCCAGCAGCTTGGACAGCGATTCCTACGAGCAGTACTTC.

The chain carries TRBV4-1 and TRBJ2-3; D uncertain. The CDR3 length is 13 residues. Trimming left V 3 bases short and J 0 bases short, with 4 bases between. CDR1 is MGHRA and CDR2 is YSYEKL in the germline V gene. The chain's CDR3 is CASSHPSTDTQYF. DNA for the CDR3: TGCGCCAGCAGCCATCCTAGCACAGATACGCAGTATTTT.

The chain combines TRBV27 with TRBJ1-1; TRBD1 is a possible D gene (6 bases). V dropped 8 bases and J dropped 3 bases, with 19 bases sitting between them. The CDR3 is made up of 15 amino acids. Germline V gene data show CDR1 as MNHEY and CDR2 as SMNVEV (reference sequence). The CDR3 spells CASLAGAQRDTEAFF. CDR3 bases: TGTGCCAGCTTGGCAGGGGCCCAGAGGGACACTGAAGCTTTCTTT.

This sequence joins TRBV5-1 and TRBJ2-2; the D is unclear. CDR1 is SGHRS, CDR2 YFSETQ, per germline. The CDR3 totals 14 residues. V was cut by 3 bases and J by 1 base, with 7 bases left in between. CDR3 sequence reads: CASSSTLNTGELFF. The CDR3 DNA sequence: TGCGCCAGCAGCTCGACCTTGAACACCGGGGAGCTGTTTTTT.

The chain is built from TRBV7-2 and TRBJ1-1, with D perhaps matching TRBD1 (6 bases). Germline CDR1 SGHTA, CDR2 FQGNSA. CDR3 length equals 14 residues. V shed 0 bases and J shed 7 bases, with 12 bases lying between them. CDR3 amino acids: CASSLAGGGNEAFF. The CDR3 nucleotides are TGTGCCAGCAGCTTAGCTGGAGGGGGTAATGAAGCTTTCTTT.